The present T cell receptor beta chain was sequenced within a study of shared clonotypes between healthy human individuals (dated by TCRdb to 2020 to 2021). About the study as a whole: Two women and three men aged 18 to 49 years were included in the cohort. Per donor, three plates each were used for CD4 naive and CD4 memory, two for CD8 naive, and one for CD8 memory. Blood TCR repertoires of about five healthy adults were deeply sequenced to estimate repertoire size and the extent of clonotype sharing between individuals. To increase sequencing depth and limit assay-specific biases, TCR repertoire library preparation and sequencing were carried out by different laboratories using diverse techniques. Leukapheresis yielded between about 0.85 and 10 billion PBMCs per donor. The investigation overall reported the following: About 4.5% of naive CD4, roughly 3.5% of naive CD8, approximately 2.2% of memory CD4, and about 0.4% of memory CD8 clonotypes were shared across a few donors. Pairwise subsampling led to the expectation that sequencing depth would affect the degree of clonotype sharing among donors. Rarefaction of sorted-subset datasets indicated incomplete sequencing despite the large sequencing depth. Higher generation probabilities were observed for clonotypes shared by all four sorted-subset donors than for non-shared clonotypes. Estimated clonotype richness was generally larger for naive than for memory subsets. Sampling was restricted to blood, and TCR repertoires in tissue are likely to differ from TCR repertoires in blood. Because the study included only a small number of donors, the genetic and exposure-history diversity represented was limited.

A remark on this clone: Its antigen remains unidentified. Qualities for individual bases were not recorded, and no much larger clone is one base off.

V loses 4 bases at its end and J loses 1 base; junction bases beyond the gene matches: 3. The CDR3 goes from the cysteine to the phenylalanine over 15 residues. The sequence is cut down to CDR3 DNA, 45 bases in frame from base 1. CDR1 SNHLY and CDR2 FYNNEI are derived from the germline V gene. The donors were healthy, HIV-negative adults who had no recently reported acute infections or vaccinations. Every donor was a Caucasian adult residing in Nashville, Tennessee, USA. CD4+ T cells were enriched by magnetic negative selection; naive cells were then positively selected on CD45RA, and the negative fraction formed the memory subset. Blood was collected by leukapheresis, and PBMCs were isolated by Ficoll-Histopaque density gradient centrifugation and then cryopreserved in liquid nitrogen vapor phase. Purity and quantity of every magnetically sorted T cell population were checked by analytical flow cytometry. Genomic DNA was isolated from each sorted fraction and quantified by UV absorbance on a Nanodrop 2000c.

Using the deep immunoSEQ assay, TCR CDR3 regions were amplified from genomic DNA by multiplex PCR. Extracted genomic DNA from each cell subset was distributed evenly across all wells of several immunoSEQ 96-well plates, and each plate was treated as a replicate. For sorted subsets, around 200 ng genomic DNA, equal to 30,000 to 35,000 T cell genomes, was loaded into each replicate PCR. Purified libraries were quantified with a Qubit 3.0 fluorometer, sized on a Bioanalyzer 2100, and re-quantified with the KAPA Library Quantification kit. Each immunoSEQ 96-well plate was sequenced on its own single-read 150-cycle Illumina NextSeq 550 flow cell. As for the original processing: Because only junctional sequences without quality scores were contained in the immunoSEQ output, filtering matching that applied to full-length reads could not be performed. Sequences were annotated with PyIR, a Python wrapper for IgBLAST v1.9, using IMGT germline references to assign V/J genes and CDR3. Any read was removed if the V/J assignment was weak (E-value above 1e-6), the CDR3 was missing, or the read contained stop codons, out-of-frame junctions, or ambiguous translated residues. A V3J clonotype was defined by an identical inferred V gene, J gene, and CDR3 amino acid sequence. Percentage overlap between repertoires was computed as shared unique clonotypes divided by the size of the smaller repertoire. Richness of each repertoire was evaluated using RTK rarefaction, the Chao1 estimator, and Recon v2.1 estimates of unobserved clonotypes. OLGA was used to compute generation probabilities for all TCRbeta clonotypes that the gDNA method yielded from a few donors. TCRdb provides this immuneACCESS table in a form limited to in-frame rearrangements. Some clones are lacking; in checked studies, under half of them reflect an unresolved V gene, and why the rest are absent is not known. V and J calls and clone size are as listed in that table; D and trimming were resolved from the DNA. The sample records roughly 2 million clones, nearly 97% of which are singletons. Together, the top ten hold roughly 0.13% of the sample.

Sequenced material: naive CD4+ T cells sorted from blood. Interpreted using the paper, the cell subset or site label stands for: CD45RA+ positively selected. The receptor was derived from a man between 18 and 35 years old in good health. Recombination linked TRBV2 to TRBJ2-1; 8 bases in between match TRBD2. This receptor carries the CDR3 CASSVRGASYNEQFF. The base sequence is TGTGCCAGCAGTGTGCGGGGGGCATCCTACAATGAGCAGTTCTTC.